This is a list of T cell receptor beta chains from one sample in a study of blood T cell repertoires in COVID-19. The data were produced by immunoSEQ multiplex PCR, yet TCRdb's version contains in-frame clones alone and is incomplete. Of about 360,000 clones in the sample, around 83% were seen once. Sequencing was performed on peripheral blood. The receptors originated from a man in his thirties or forties with active or convalescent COVID-19. CDR3s leave out the opening cysteine and the closing phenylalanine or tryptophan. Fields, in order: V gene, J gene, CDR3 protein.

v_call: TRBV7-9; j_call: TRBJ1-5; cdr3_aa: ASTGGDSNQPQH
v_call: TRBV30; j_call: TRBJ2-7; cdr3_aa: AWAGGAGYEQY
v_call: TRBV6-5; j_call: TRBJ2-3; cdr3_aa: ASMALQVFSDTQY
v_call: TRBV5-5; j_call: TRBJ2-1; cdr3_aa: ASSFAGGGAYNEQF
v_call: TRBV9; j_call: TRBJ2-3; cdr3_aa: ASSGDLDTQY
v_call: TRBV2; j_call: TRBJ2-7; cdr3_aa: AFHGAGGNEQY
v_call: TRBV7-8; j_call: TRBJ2-1; cdr3_aa: ASSLWRGGPNEQF
v_call: TRBV27; j_call: TRBJ1-1; cdr3_aa: ASSLLAMNTEAF
v_call: TRBV9; j_call: TRBJ1-3; cdr3_aa: ASSSRQGLPGNTIY
v_call: TRBV2; j_call: TRBJ2-1; cdr3_aa: ASSAQGARSEQF
v_call: TRBV6-2/TRBV6-3; j_call: TRBJ2-1; cdr3_aa: ASSYSTESNEQF
v_call: TRBV19; j_call: TRBJ2-3; cdr3_aa: ASSRQVPSSGGVDTQY
v_call: TRBV7-2; j_call: TRBJ2-3; cdr3_aa: ASSLVVSSTDTQY
v_call: TRBV12-3/TRBV12-4; j_call: TRBJ1-1; cdr3_aa: AIVDRRDTEAF
v_call: TRBV29-1; j_call: TRBJ1-4; cdr3_aa: SVEGSNEKLF
v_call: TRBV27; j_call: TRBJ1-1; cdr3_aa: ASSLGAGNTEAF
v_call: TRBV5-1; j_call: TRBJ1-4; cdr3_aa: ASSSGANEKLF
v_call: TRBV6-2/TRBV6-3; j_call: TRBJ2-7; cdr3_aa: ASRPAGRTTYEQY
v_call: TRBV15; j_call: TRBJ2-3; cdr3_aa: ATTPGERGYTDTQY
v_call: TRBV6-1; j_call: TRBJ1-6; cdr3_aa: ASSENRGYSPLH
v_call: TRBV5-1; j_call: TRBJ2-5; cdr3_aa: ASSSGLGGETQY
v_call: TRBV5-1; j_call: TRBJ1-2; cdr3_aa: ASSFSVTQDGYT
v_call: TRBV6-5; j_call: TRBJ2-1; cdr3_aa: ASRPRTSGFDEQF
v_call: TRBV27; j_call: TRBJ2-2; cdr3_aa: ASRRTERTNTGELF
v_call: TRBV25-1; j_call: TRBJ1-5; cdr3_aa: ASSVSGNQPQH
v_call: TRBV2; j_call: TRBJ1-2; cdr3_aa: ASSRRVTGGYGYT
v_call: TRBV6-2/TRBV6-3; j_call: TRBJ2-2; cdr3_aa: ASSRQGDTGELF
v_call: TRBV5-1; j_call: TRBJ2-5; cdr3_aa: ASSSSGASGTQY
v_call: TRBV7-8; j_call: TRBJ2-7; cdr3_aa: ASSTGTGSEQY
v_call: TRBV30; j_call: TRBJ1-5; cdr3_aa: AWRPGGFDQPQH
v_call: TRBV7-8; j_call: TRBJ1-3; cdr3_aa: ASGEGARGNTIY
v_call: TRBV7-3; j_call: TRBJ2-3; cdr3_aa: ASSLGGGGPTDTQY
v_call: TRBV6-5; j_call: TRBJ1-4; cdr3_aa: ASSIQGPGNEKLF
v_call: TRBV28; j_call: TRBJ1-1; cdr3_aa: ASSSIDTEAF
v_call: TRBV28; j_call: TRBJ2-7; cdr3_aa: ASKMGGTSYEQY
v_call: TRBV7-6; j_call: TRBJ1-5; cdr3_aa: ASSSLIDQPQH
v_call: TRBV7-8; j_call: TRBJ1-1; cdr3_aa: ASGTYSTEAF
v_call: TRBV19; j_call: TRBJ1-1; cdr3_aa: ASSVGGSTEAF
v_call: TRBV4-2; j_call: TRBJ1-6; cdr3_aa: ASSQESNRDSPLH
v_call: TRBV18; j_call: TRBJ2-1; cdr3_aa: ASSPSGFSYNEQF
v_call: TRBV6-2/TRBV6-3; j_call: TRBJ2-2; cdr3_aa: ASSYSKTTAGGPPGELF
v_call: TRBV6-2/TRBV6-3; j_call: TRBJ2-4; cdr3_aa: ASSYGTGMALAKNIQY
v_call: TRBV18; j_call: TRBJ2-3; cdr3_aa: ASSRDSSTDTQY
v_call: TRBV11-2; j_call: TRBJ2-7; cdr3_aa: ASSSEAVRSYEQY
v_call: TRBV18; j_call: TRBJ2-1; cdr3_aa: ASSLPGLAVDEQF